Each of the 5 T cell receptor beta chains below was sequenced from the same sample in a study of control samples from healthy donors and cancer patients. Clones were read by immunoSEQ multiplex PCR, and TCRdb kept only the in-frame ones, dropping some. The sample consists of 90,000 to 140,000 clones, 83% of them appearing once. What was sequenced was blood. These receptors were taken from a woman in her 50s in good health.

The V call is TRBV5-1, the J call TRBJ2-2; D remains unclear. Germline loops: CDR1 SGHRS, CDR2 YFSETQ. The length of the CDR3 is 15 residues. V lost 0 bases and J lost 2, with 8 bases in between. CDR3 loop: CASSLGAHNTGELFF. Written as DNA, the CDR3 is TGCGCCAGCAGCTTGGGGGCACACAACACCGGGGAGCTGTTTTTT.

This clone has just a few counts. The CDR3 region is CASSSPLANTDTQYF. The DNA for the CDR3 is TGTGCCAGCAGTTCGCCACTAGCGAACACAGATACGCAGTATTTT. The V and J genes are TRBV28 and TRBJ2-3, with 7 bases identical to TRBD2. J was trimmed by 2 bases and V by 4 bases; bases with no gene match: 6. The CDR3 contains 15 residues. Germline V CDR1 and CDR2: MDHEN, SYDVKM. Full variable domain (missing parts from reference TRBV28 and TRBJ2-3): DVKVTQSSRYLVKRTGEKVFLECVQDMDHENMFWYRQDPGLGLRLIYFSYDVKMKEKGDIPEGYSVSREKKERFSLILESASTNQTSMYLCASSSPLANTDTQYFGPGTRLTVL.

The count of this clone is one. This chain links TRBV29-1 with TRBJ1-2; the D is unclear. Trimming took off 3 bases at V and 8 bases at J, with 10 bases between the two ends. Germline V lookup: CDR1 SQVTM, CDR2 ANQGSEA. The CDR3 contains 11 residues. The CDR3 nucleotides are TGCAGCGTTGATTATGGGTCGGGCTACACCTTC. It yields the protein CSVDYGSGYTF.

The CDR3 sequence: CASSPRGVNTGELFF. The CDR3 DNA sequence: TGTGCCAGCAGCCCCCGTGGCGTGAACACCGGGGAGCTGTTTTTT. V is TRBV3-1 (or the pseudogene TRBV3-2) and J is TRBJ2-2; D is undetermined. The CDR3 sequence is 15 residues long. CDR1 is LGHDT, CDR2 YNNKEL, per germline (reference sequence). V was trimmed by 4 bases and J by 1 base, leaving 10 bases between them.

The chain uses TRBV7-3 and TRBJ2-3; perhaps TRBD2 as D (6 bases). The V end lost 4 bases, the J end lost 5 bases, and 13 bases lay between the germline ends. This CDR3 region has 14 residues. The germline gives CDR1 SGHTA, CDR2 FQGTGA. The CDR3 DNA sequence: TGTGCCAGCAGCTCCATGGGGGGAAGAGATACGCAGTATTTT. Amino acid sequence: CASSSMGGRDTQYF. Filled out from reference TRBV7-3 and TRBJ2-3, the complete variable domain reads GAGVSQTPSNKVTEKGKYVELRCDPISGHTALYWYRQSLGQGPEFLIYFQGTGAADDSGLPNDRFFAVRPEGSVSTLKIQRTERGDSAVYLCASSSMGGRDTQYFGPGTRLTVL.